The following is a TCR beta chain sequence with its context. Its cognate antigen is unknown. With baseline, cycle 4 day 1, and cycle 7 day 1 as timepoints, blood was sampled. Germline V gene sequence: CDR1 SNHLY, CDR2 FYNNEI. The CDR3 has 14 residues. With V trimmed by 5 bases and J by 2 bases, 1 base remained unmatched. This sample is drawn from a study of OX40 agonist ivuxolimab in advanced cancers. Generated by immunoSEQ multiplex PCR, the TCRdb table keeps only in-frame clones and is missing some. The sample gives about 64,000 clones, 84% of which show up once; more than 2% is in the top ten. Study outcomes and limitations: At 0.1 to 3.0 mg/kg and by week 6, clonal expansion occurred in CD4+ and CD8+ blood T cells.

This specimen consisted of CD4+ or CD8+ T cells sorted from blood, obtained in a trial of the OX40 agonist ivuxolimab. The gene calls are TRBV2 and TRBJ2-2; 8 bases map to TRBD2. This clonotype was obtained from an adult with an advanced solid tumor such as melanoma, head and neck, liver or kidney cancer. The CDR3 reads CASSTSGNTGELFF. The CDR3 region has the DNA TGTGCCAGCAGTACTAGCGGAAACACCGGGGAGCTGTTTTTT. Full variable domain (rest looked up from reference TRBV2 and TRBJ2-2): EPEVTQTPSHQVTQMGQEVILRCVPISNHLYFYWYRQILGQKVEFLVSFYNNEISEKSEIFDDQFSVERPDGSNFTLKIRSTKLEDSAMYFCASSTSGNTGELFFGEGSRLTVL.